Listed below are T cell receptor beta chains from one sample, sequenced in a study of CD4 T cells in relation to SARS-CoV-2 and coronaviruses. Sequencing was performed with immunoSEQ multiplex PCR; in TCRdb, only in-frame clones are kept and a portion is missing. The sample has about 64,000 clones, about 94% seen once; the top ten hold 0.12% to 0.15%. The sequencing sample was made of naive CD4+ T cells from PBMCs. All receptors come from a human donor in good health. Both conserved end residues are part of each CDR3. The D gene is left open where the match is weak. The size entry is marked missing in some rows and otherwise reads once, few, many or a size class.

clone_size	d_call	v_call	j_call	cdr3_nt	cdr3_aa
NA	NA	TRBV7-3	TRBJ2-3	TGTGCCAGCAGCTTAGGGGGGTCGGGGGGCCGAGATACGCAGTATTTT	CASSLGGSGGRDTQYF
NA	NA	TRBV19	TRBJ2-3	TGTGCCAGTAGTATAGTAGTGTCGGCAGATACGCAGTATTTT	CASSIVVSADTQYF
NA	TRBD2	TRBV4-1	TRBJ2-1	TGCGCCAGCAGCCAGCCAGCGGGATGGAGTAACGACAATGAGCAGTTCTTC	CASSQPAGWSNDNEQFF
NA	NA	TRBV9	TRBJ2-1	TGTGCCAGCAGCGTAGGATCCCAGGAGCAGTTCTTC	CASSVGSQEQFF
NA	TRBD2	TRBV11-2	TRBJ2-2	TGTGCCAGCAACTCCCCGCGAGCGGGAGGGGTCGGGGAGCTGTTTTTT	CASNSPRAGGVGELFF
NA	TRBD2	TRBV7-2	TRBJ2-7	TGTGCCAGCAGCCCACTAGCGGGAGTATCCGAGCAGTACTTC	CASSPLAGVSEQYF
once	NA	TRBV19	TRBJ1-5	TGTGCCAGTAGTAATTCTGGGAATAGCAATCAGCCCCAGCATTTT	CASSNSGNSNQPQHF
NA	NA	TRBV6-5	TRBJ1-2	TGTGCCAGCAGTTACATCGCAGGGCCCACTTATGGCTACACCTTC	CASSYIAGPTYGYTF
NA	NA	TRBV21-1	TRBJ1-5	TGTGCCAGCAGCATTATATCTTGGGGACGGGGGAAAGATAGCAATCAGCCCCAGCATTTT	CASSIISWGRGKDSNQPQHF
NA	TRBD1	TRBV7-2	TRBJ1-5	TGTGCCAGCAGCCCCCCAGGGGGCCGCAATCAGCCCCAGCATTTT	CASSPPGGRNQPQHF
NA	NA	TRBV12-3/TRBV12-4	TRBJ2-1	TGTGCCAGCAGTTTTGATCGTGAGCAGTTCTTC	CASSFDREQFF
NA	TRBD1	TRBV6-6	TRBJ1-1	TGTGCCAGCAGTTACGAGGGGGCAGGGACTGAAGCTTTCTTT	CASSYEGAGTEAFF
NA	NA	TRBV18	TRBJ1-1	TGTGCCAGCTCGAGCAGTTTGAACACTGAAGCTTTCTTT	CASSSSLNTEAFF
NA	NA	TRBV5-1	TRBJ2-2	TGCGCCAGCAGACAGACCGGGGGCACCGGGGAGCTGTTTTTT	CASRQTGGTGELFF
few	NA	TRBV6-4	TRBJ2-7	TGTGCCAGCAGTGAGGGCGGGACTCGGGAGCAGTACTTC	CASSEGGTREQYF
NA	TRBD2	TRBV4-2	TRBJ2-2	TGTGCCAGCAGGCCTACTAGCGGGAGAGACACCGGGGAGCTGTTTTTT	CASRPTSGRDTGELFF
NA	NA	TRBV9	TRBJ2-7	TGTGCCAGCAGCGTAGGGGGAGACACGACCTACGAGCAGTACTTC	CASSVGGDTTYEQYF
NA	NA	TRBV5-8	TRBJ1-1	TGTGCCAGCAGCTTGCGGATCAGAGGTGAAGCTTTCTTT	CASSLRIRGEAFF
NA	TRBD1	TRBV5-5	TRBJ2-7	TGTGCCAGCAGCTTTGGGACAGAGAGCTCCTACGAGCAGTACTTC	CASSFGTESSYEQYF
once	NA	TRBV19	TRBJ2-4	TGTGCCAGTAGTATTTCTTCCGCGACTTATGGCATTCAGTACTTC	CASSISSATYGIQYF
NA	NA	TRBV28	TRBJ1-3	TGTGCCAGCAGTTTTTCTACAGGCTTACCTCTCACCCTCTCTGGAAACACCATATATTTT	CASSFSTGLPLTLSGNTIYF
NA	NA	TRBV24-1	TRBJ2-6	TGTGCCACCAGTGAGGGGGGAACCAACGTCCTGACTTTC	CATSEGGTNVLTF
NA	TRBD2	TRBV6-5	TRBJ2-5	TGTGCCAGCAGCTATAGCGGGAGGGTTGAGACCCAGTACTTC	CASSYSGRVETQYF
NA	NA	TRBV27	TRBJ1-1	TGTGCCAGCAGCCCTCACTTCGGATCCTCGGCAGGAACTGAAGCTTTCTTT	CASSPHFGSSAGTEAFF
NA	NA	TRBV5-5	TRBJ2-1	TGTGCCAGCAGCTTGGTTAGCGGAGGGTACAATGAGCAGTTCTTC	CASSLVSGGYNEQFF
few	NA	TRBV21-1	TRBJ2-2	TGTGCCAGCAGCGGACTAGCGGGAGTTAGTAAAAACGGGGAGCTGTTTTTT	CASSGLAGVSKNGELFF
NA	NA	TRBV5-1	TRBJ2-7	TGCGCCAGCAGCCCCGGGACAAACCCCTACGAGCAGTACTTC	CASSPGTNPYEQYF
NA	TRBD1	TRBV18	TRBJ2-2	TGTGCCAGCTCACCCCGGACAGGGGGCGCCCCCGGGGAGCTGTTTTTT	CASSPRTGGAPGELFF
NA	NA	TRBV5-1	TRBJ1-5	TGCGCCAGCAGCTTGGATTCTGGGGGTCCCGATCAGCCCCAGCATTTT	CASSLDSGGPDQPQHF
NA	NA	TRBV18	TRBJ1-2	TGTGCCAGCTCACCACCGAGCGCGGATTCTAACTATGGCTACACCTTC	CASSPPSADSNYGYTF
NA	NA	TRBV2	TRBJ1-3	TGTGCCAGCAGTGAAGGCGGTACACAAAGGAACACCATATATTTT	CASSEGGTQRNTIYF
NA	TRBD1	TRBV6-2/TRBV6-3	TRBJ1-2	TGTGCCAGCAGTCCATGGGACAGGGCAAACTATGGCTACACCTTC	CASSPWDRANYGYTF
NA	NA	TRBV18	TRBJ2-7	TGTGCCAGCTCAGAAGGACGGGGCTACGAGCAGTACTTC	CASSEGRGYEQYF
NA	NA	TRBV30	TRBJ2-1	TGTGCCTGGGGAAAGGACGGGAGAGCAAAATTCTTC	CAWGKDGRAKFF
NA	NA	TRBV24-1	TRBJ2-2	TGTGCCACCAGTGACCCAAGACAGTACACCGGGGAGCTGTTTTTT	CATSDPRQYTGELFF
NA	TRBD1	TRBV4-1	TRBJ1-4	TGCGCCAGCAGCCAAGGGACAGGGGGTGGGTCTAATGAAAAACTGTTTTTT	CASSQGTGGGSNEKLFF
NA	NA	TRBV24-1	TRBJ2-3	TGTGCCACCAGTGATTCAGGGCTAGATACGCAGTATTTT	CATSDSGLDTQYF
NA	NA	TRBV19	TRBJ2-3	TGTGCCAGTAGTACCCCGGGACTCAGGGATTCAGATACGCAGTATTTT	CASSTPGLRDSDTQYF
NA	TRBD2	TRBV6-5	TRBJ2-7	TGTGCCAGCAGTACGGGAGGGACTAGCAGCCACGAGCAGTACTTC	CASSTGGTSSHEQYF
NA	TRBD2	TRBV28	TRBJ2-4	TGTGCCAGCAGTTTAGATCACTGGGGGGGGAGAAGCAAAAACATTCAGTACTTC	CASSLDHWGGRSKNIQYF
NA	NA	TRBV5-3	TRBJ1-3	TGTGCCATTCCCCGGGACGACTCTGGAAACACCATATATTTT	CAIPRDDSGNTIYF